Reported below is one T cell receptor beta chain. This entry comes from a study of radiotherapy plus CTLA-4 blockade in lung cancer. Sequencing used immunoSEQ multiplex PCR; TCRdb keeps in-frame clones, though not all of them. This sample has 75,000 to 100,000 clones, with 82% found just once. The CDR3 covers 14 residues. V shed 0 bases, J shed 11 bases, and the junction held 9 bases outside the gene matches. Germline CDR1 is SGHRS and CDR2 is YFSETQ. The sequence was obtained from a human donor with non-small cell lung cancer who had a partial response to radiotherapy plus ipilimumab. The starting material was peripheral blood, obtained from a patient treated with radiotherapy plus ipilimumab. This chain joins TRBV5-1 and TRBJ1-1; 8 bases line up with TRBD1. The CDR3: CASSLGTGPIGAFF. The CDR3 DNA sequence: TGCGCCAGCAGCTTGGGGACAGGGCCGATAGGGGCTTTCTTT.